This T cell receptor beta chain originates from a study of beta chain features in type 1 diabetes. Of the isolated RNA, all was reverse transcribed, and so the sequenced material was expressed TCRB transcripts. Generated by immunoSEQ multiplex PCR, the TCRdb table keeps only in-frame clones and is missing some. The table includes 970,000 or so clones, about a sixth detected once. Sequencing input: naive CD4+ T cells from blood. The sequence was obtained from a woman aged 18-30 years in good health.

This CDR3 is CASSPEASGTQYF. DNA of the CDR3: TGTGCCAGCAGCCCAGAGGCTAGCGGGACCCAGTACTTC. The genes are TRBV7-2 and TRBJ2-5; 7 bases align to TRBD2. The CDR3 is 13 residues long. Unmatched junction bases numbered 7, after V lost 5 bases and J lost 7 bases. Germline lookup yields CDR1 SGHTA and CDR2 FQGNSA.